Listed here are 17 T cell receptor beta chains from one sample, sequenced in a study of T cells in women clearing cervical HPV infection. Data came from immunoSEQ multiplex PCR; TCRdb stores just in-frame clones and leaves some out. This sample lists 45,000 to 50,000 clones; its ten largest clones have roughly 35%. Input material: blood buffy coat. All receptors derive from a woman aged 18-70 years with a cervical HPV16 infection that either progressed to CIN3+ or cleared (not recorded which).

Concerning this clone itself: At one of its ends the junction is not consistent with the germline gene, which may arise from a read error. From the germline J gene comes the end of the CDR3, since the read stops 3 residues before it. The sample contains more than one DNA sequence encoding this CDR3. This chain links TRBV30 with TRBJ1-3; D gene uncertain. This CDR3 contains 14 residues. CDR1 GTSNPN and CDR2 SVGIG come from the germline V gene (reference sequence). The covered CDR3 bases are TGTGCCTGGAGTGTACGGAGGGCTGGAAACACT. Protein product: CAWSVRRAGNT. The full CDR3 protein reads CAWSVRRAGNTIYF.

As regards this clone: The CDR3 end lies 3 residues beyond the end of the read and is filled in from the germline J gene. The chain recombines TRBV5-5 with TRBJ1-1; the D gene is possibly TRBD1 (5 bases). The CDR3 runs to 15 residues. V lost 1 base, J lost 1 base, and 11 bases lay in between. Germline V CDR1 and CDR2: SGHKS, YYEKEE (reference sequence). The sequenced CDR3 bases are TGTGCCAGCAGCTTGTTTGGGACTCCGAACACTGAA. The encoded protein is CASSLFGTPNTE. The whole CDR3 reads CASSLFGTPNTEAFF. The full variable domain, with the rest looked up from reference TRBV5-5 and TRBJ1-1, is DAGVTQSPTHLIKTRGQQVTLRCSPISGHKSVSWYQQVLGQGPQFIFQYYEKEERGRGNFPDRFSARQFPNYSSELNVNALLLGDSALYLCASSLFGTPNTEAFFGQGTRLTVV.

A note on this clone: The read finishes 3 residues shy of the CDR3 end, and the germline J gene is used to complete it. The V and J genes are TRBV5-8 and TRBJ1-6; the D is unclear. V was cut by 2 bases and J by 9 bases, with 12 bases left in between. Per the germline V gene, CDR1 is SGHTS and CDR2 is YDEGEE. The CDR3 spans 14 residues. Partial CDR3 DNA: TGTGCCAGCAGCTTCGCCCTAGAAAGTTCACCC. Its translation is CASSFALESSP. The CDR3, in full, reads CASSFALESSPLHF.

As regards this clone: The CDR3 end lies 3 residues beyond the end of the read and is filled in from the germline J gene. V gene TRBV5-6 combines with J gene TRBJ1-2; 7 bases align to TRBD1. In germline, CDR1 is SGHDT, CDR2 YYEEEE. The CDR3 covers 13 residues. J gave up 0 bases and V 5 bases, and 1 base lay outside the gene matches. CDR3 region: CASRGTANYGYTF. Partial CDR3 DNA: TGTGCCAGCAGGGGGACAGCTAACTATGGC.

Remarks on this clone: The read gets to within 3 residues of the CDR3 end, and the germline J gene fills in the rest. The gene calls are TRBV30 and TRBJ2-7, with 7 positions matching TRBD1. The CDR3 has 12 amino acids. After removal of 4 bases from V and 4 bases from J, the junction contained 4 bases not matched to a gene. Germline values: CDR1 GTSNPN, CDR2 SVGIG (reference sequence). CDR3 DNA (partial): TGTGCCTGGACCCTGACAGGGTACGAG. It specifies CAWTLTGYE. The entire CDR3 protein is CAWTLTGYEQYF.

A remark on this clone: The read terminates 3 residues ahead of where the CDR3 ends, so the germline J gene completes it. The chain carries TRBV18 and TRBJ1-5, with 7 bases that match TRBD1. The CDR3 length is 19 residues. Germline V gene data show CDR1 as KGHSH and CDR2 as LQKENI. The junction had 17 bases not matched to a gene; V was cut back by 6 bases and J by 0 bases. CDR3 bases read: TGTGCCAGCTCGAAGAAAGGAGGGGGCAGGAGTTATAGCAATCAGCCC. This sequence encodes CASSKKGGGRSYSNQP. The whole CDR3 region reads CASSKKGGGRSYSNQPQHF. Full variable domain (rest looked up from reference TRBV18 and TRBJ1-5): NAGVMQNPRHLVRRRGQEARLRCSPMKGHSHVYWYRQLPEEGLKFMVYLQKENIIDESGMPKERFSAEFPKEGPSILRIQQVVRGDSAAYFCASSKKGGGRSYSNQPQHFGDGTRLSIL.

Turning to this clone: The read ends 3 residues before the CDR3 terminus; that terminus is restored from the germline J gene. The chain recombines TRBV30 with TRBJ2-2; TRBD1 is a possible D gene (5 bases). The CDR3 is made up of 15 amino acids. Germline assignment: CDR1 GTSNPN and CDR2 SVGIG (reference sequence). CDR3 bases read: TGTGCCTGGAGAAGACTTACCTCTGGGGCCAACGTG. As protein: CAWRRLTSGANV. The complete CDR3 sequence is CAWRRLTSGANVLFF.

To note about this clone: Coverage ceases 3 residues before the CDR3 finishes, and the germline J gene fills in the end. The chain is built from TRBV14 and TRBJ2-5; 8 nucleotides align to TRBD1. The V and J ends lost 0 bases and 5 bases, in that order; junction bases with no gene match: 14. Germline CDR1 is SGHDN and CDR2 is FVKESK. The CDR3 spans 18 residues. The sequenced part of the CDR3 DNA is TGTGCCAGCAGCCAAGATTGGGGACGGACAGGGTTTCGGGAGACC. It yields the protein CASSQDWGRTGFRET. The full CDR3 is CASSQDWGRTGFRETQYF.

About this clone itself: With the read ending 3 residues before the CDR3 end, the germline J gene is used to fill in that end. The V gene is TRBV23-1, the J gene TRBJ2-4; 9 bases fit TRBD1. TRBV23-1 counts as an open reading frame of uncertain function. This CDR3 region has 18 residues. V lost 3 bases and J lost 0; bases outside the gene matches: 9. The CDR3 bases that were read are TGCGCCAGCAGTCACGTGACAGGGGGGATTATAGCCAAAAACATT. Translated: CASSHVTGGIIAKNI. The whole CDR3 protein reads CASSHVTGGIIAKNIQYF.

About this clone: Read data end 3 residues before the CDR3 end; the end is taken from the germline J gene. The chain joins TRBV30 to TRBJ1-5, with TRBD1 matching over 8 bases. With V trimmed by 3 bases and J by 3 bases, 10 bases remained unmatched. This CDR3 comprises 16 residues. In germline, CDR1 is GTSNPN, CDR2 SVGIG (reference sequence). The CDR3 protein is CAWSRTGQNPNQPQHF. CDR3 bases read: TGTGCCTGGAGCCGGACAGGGCAAAACCCCAATCAGCCC.

Comments on this clone: The CDR3 goes on 3 residues after the read ends, and that part is filled in from the germline J gene. V usage is TRBV5-1 and J usage is TRBJ1-4; 7 bases are a match to TRBD1. With V trimmed by 3 bases and J by 7 bases, 9 bases remained unmatched. The CDR3 totals 15 residues. Germline assignment: CDR1 SGHRS and CDR2 YFSETQ. The CDR3 loop is CASSWEGAYGEKLFF. CDR3 DNA (partial): TGCGCCAGCAGCTGGGAGGGGGCGTATGGTGAAAAA.

On this clone: The CDR3 end lies 3 residues beyond the end of the read and is filled in from the germline J gene. The chain recombines TRBV7-8 with TRBJ2-1; TRBD2 is a possible D gene (6 bases). This CDR3 is built from 16 residues. The germline V and J ends were trimmed by 5 bases and 1 base, with 15 bases remaining between them. Germline V gene data show CDR1 as SGHVS and CDR2 as FQNEAQ. CDR3 region: CASSRTRDRSYNEQFF. CDR3 bases read: TGTGCCAGCAGCCGAACGCGGGATCGGTCCTACAATGAG.

A note on this clone: The read comes to an end 3 residues before the CDR3 does, leaving the germline J gene to fill in the end. The chain links TRBV7-8 to TRBJ2-3, with D maybe TRBD1 (6 bases). The CDR3 extends over 17 amino acids. Trimming took off 1 base at V and 0 bases at J, with 14 bases between the two ends. Germline loops: CDR1 SGHVS, CDR2 FQNEAQ. CDR3: CASSLGLQGRSTDTQYF. The sequenced part of the CDR3 DNA is TGTGCCAGCAGCTTAGGCCTACAGGGCCGTAGCACAGATACG.

For this clone: Read coverage stops 3 residues before the CDR3 terminus; the germline J gene supplies the remainder. The chain recombines TRBV10-2 with TRBJ2-7; D possibly corresponds to TRBD1 (5 bases). The CDR3 contains 11 residues. Trimming cost V 7 bases and J 3 bases, with 7 bases left between them. Looked up from germline, CDR1 is WSHSY and CDR2 is SAAADI. The CDR3 DNA, read in part, is TGCGCCAGCAAAGACAGCTACGAG. Translating gives CASKDSYE. The entire CDR3 is CASKDSYEQYF.

A word on this clone: An end of the junction does not agree with germline; a read error may underlie this. The read comes to an end 3 residues before the CDR3 does, leaving the germline J gene to fill in the end. The chain links TRBV7-7 to TRBJ2-5, with 7 nucleotides matching TRBD1. This CDR3 comprises 14 residues. Germline V gene data show CDR1 as SSHAT and CDR2 as FNYEAQ (reference sequence). The sequenced CDR3 bases are TGTGCTAGCAGCTCCGGGACAGTCCGAGAGACC. This codes for CASSSGTVRET. The entire CDR3 reads CASSSGTVRETQYF.

In regard to this clone: Read coverage stops 3 residues before the CDR3 terminus; the germline J gene supplies the remainder. The chain couples TRBV6-2 or TRBV6-3 to TRBJ2-7; TRBD2 matches at 8 bases. V dropped 5 bases and J dropped 4; count of bases not matched to a gene: 4. Germline values: CDR1 MNHEY, CDR2 SVGEGT. The CDR3 contains 13 residues. CDR3 residues: CASSTGTRYEQYF. Partial CDR3 DNA: TGTGCCAGCAGTACCGGGACTAGGTACGAG.

Regarding this clone: The read ends 3 residues early relative to the CDR3; the germline J gene fills the gap. This chain links TRBV30 with TRBJ1-1; 7 bases line up with TRBD1. The CDR3 runs 13 residues. Germline CDR1 is GTSNPN and CDR2 is SVGIG (reference sequence). The V and J ends lost 5 bases and 0 bases, in that order; junction bases with no gene match: 3. The part of the CDR3 DNA that was read is TGTGCCTGGGGGACAGTTATGAACACTGAA. Its protein product is CAWGTVMNTE. The full CDR3 protein reads CAWGTVMNTEAFF.